This is a list of T cell receptor beta chains from one sample in a study of cytomegalovirus exposure and HLA in healthy donors. Libraries were prepared by immunoSEQ multiplex PCR; TCRdb keeps only in-frame clonotypes and omits some of them. The table has roughly 240,000 clones, around nine tenths seen once. Source material: PBMCs. Receptor source: a man aged 18 to 35 in good health and CMV-seronegative. The CDR3 runs from the conserved cysteine through the conserved F or W. The D gene is left open where the match is weak. Clone sizes are given selectively: once, few, many, or a class where the clone is expanded.

v_call	d_call	j_call	clone_size	cdr3_nt	cdr3_aa
TRBV7-8	-	TRBJ1-2	-	TGTGCCAGCAGCTTACCAGGCAGGGATGGGAATGGCTACACCTTC	CASSLPGRDGNGYTF
TRBV7-2	TRBD1	TRBJ2-7	few	TGTGCCAGCAGCCACGACAGGGGCGAGCAGTACTTC	CASSHDRGEQYF
TRBV11-2	TRBD1	TRBJ2-7	few	TGTGCCAGCAGCTTAGATGGGGGACAGCACTACGAGCAGTACTTC	CASSLDGGQHYEQYF
TRBV7-9	-	TRBJ2-1	few	TGTGCCAGCAGCCAGACAGCAGGTAGGGAGCAGTTCTTC	CASSQTAGREQFF
TRBV2	-	TRBJ1-5	-	TGTGCCAGCAGTGATGCAGGGAATCAACCCCAGCATTTT	CASSDAGNQPQHF
TRBV5-5	-	TRBJ1-2	-	TGTGCCAGCAGCTTCAGGGATGGCTACACCTTC	CASSFRDGYTF
TRBV4-3	TRBD2	TRBJ2-3	-	TGCGCCAGCAGCCAAGTCCCTTTAGGAGCGGGGGGCACAGATACGCAGTATTTT	CASSQVPLGAGGTDTQYF
TRBV4-2	-	TRBJ2-7	-	TGTGCCAGCAGCCAAGTTCAAGGGGGGGGCTACGAGCAGTACTTC	CASSQVQGGGYEQYF
TRBV23-1	-	TRBJ1-2	-	TGCGCCAGCACCCCAGGGGCGGAAGGCTACACCTTC	CASTPGAEGYTF
TRBV5-1	-	TRBJ1-5	-	TGCGCCAGCAGCCCAAACTTGGACCCCGGAGGATATCAGCCCCAGCATTTT	CASSPNLDPGGYQPQHF
TRBV5-1	-	TRBJ1-1	-	TGCGCCAGCAGAAAAGGAGAAAACACTGAAGCTTTCTTT	CASRKGENTEAFF
TRBV28	TRBD1	TRBJ1-2	few	TGTGCCAGCAGTTCTCTACAGGGGGGTGGCTACACCTTC	CASSSLQGGGYTF
TRBV4-1	-	TRBJ2-7	once	TGCGCCAGCAGCCAAGCACCGGGAGAGCAGTACTTC	CASSQAPGEQYF
TRBV5-6	-	TRBJ1-5	-	TGTGCCAGCAGCTTGTTTGGGGGCCGCAATCAGCCCCAGCATTTT	CASSLFGGRNQPQHF
TRBV18	-	TRBJ2-7	-	TGTGCCAGCTCACCCGGCTACGAGCAGTACTTC	CASSPGYEQYF
TRBV5-1	-	TRBJ2-2	once	TGCGCCAGCAGCTTGGGAAGTAGTGGTGGCACCGGGGAGCTGTTTTTT	CASSLGSSGGTGELFF
TRBV9	TRBD2	TRBJ2-5	-	TGTGCCAGCAGCTCCGGACTAGCGGGGGGGCCTCAGGAGACCCAGTACTTC	CASSSGLAGGPQETQYF
TRBV6-6	-	TRBJ2-1	-	TGTGCCAGCCTGAGGACTACCTACAATGAGCAGTTCTTC	CASLRTTYNEQFF
TRBV5-6	TRBD2	TRBJ2-3	-	TGTGCCAGCAGCTTGGGGGAGGGGCCGAGCACAGATACGCAGTATTTT	CASSLGEGPSTDTQYF
TRBV2	-	TRBJ2-7	-	TGTGCCAGCACCGATCGGCCAGGGTACGAGCAGTACTTC	CASTDRPGYEQYF
TRBV20-1	-	TRBJ1-2	-	TGCAGTGCTAGGGCAGTTGGTGGCTACACCTTC	CSARAVGGYTF
TRBV29-1	TRBD1	TRBJ2-7	-	TGCAGCGTTGAACCCGGGACAGGGTTAAGGGAGCAGTACTTC	CSVEPGTGLREQYF